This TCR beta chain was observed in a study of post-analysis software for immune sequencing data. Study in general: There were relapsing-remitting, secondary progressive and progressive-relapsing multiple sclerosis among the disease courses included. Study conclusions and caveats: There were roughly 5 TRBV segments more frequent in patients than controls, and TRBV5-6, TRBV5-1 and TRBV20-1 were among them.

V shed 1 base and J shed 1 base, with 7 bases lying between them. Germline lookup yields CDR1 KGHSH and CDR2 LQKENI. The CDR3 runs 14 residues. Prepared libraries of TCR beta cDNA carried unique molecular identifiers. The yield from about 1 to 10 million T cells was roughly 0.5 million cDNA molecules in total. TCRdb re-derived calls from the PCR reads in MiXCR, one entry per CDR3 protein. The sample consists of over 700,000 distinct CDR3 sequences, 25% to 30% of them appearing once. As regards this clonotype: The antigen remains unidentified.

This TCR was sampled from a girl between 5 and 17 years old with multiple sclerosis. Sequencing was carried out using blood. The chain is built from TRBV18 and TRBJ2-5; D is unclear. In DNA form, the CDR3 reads TGTGCCAGCTCACCACTTATAATCCAAGAGACCCAGTACTTC. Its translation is CASSPLIIQETQYF.